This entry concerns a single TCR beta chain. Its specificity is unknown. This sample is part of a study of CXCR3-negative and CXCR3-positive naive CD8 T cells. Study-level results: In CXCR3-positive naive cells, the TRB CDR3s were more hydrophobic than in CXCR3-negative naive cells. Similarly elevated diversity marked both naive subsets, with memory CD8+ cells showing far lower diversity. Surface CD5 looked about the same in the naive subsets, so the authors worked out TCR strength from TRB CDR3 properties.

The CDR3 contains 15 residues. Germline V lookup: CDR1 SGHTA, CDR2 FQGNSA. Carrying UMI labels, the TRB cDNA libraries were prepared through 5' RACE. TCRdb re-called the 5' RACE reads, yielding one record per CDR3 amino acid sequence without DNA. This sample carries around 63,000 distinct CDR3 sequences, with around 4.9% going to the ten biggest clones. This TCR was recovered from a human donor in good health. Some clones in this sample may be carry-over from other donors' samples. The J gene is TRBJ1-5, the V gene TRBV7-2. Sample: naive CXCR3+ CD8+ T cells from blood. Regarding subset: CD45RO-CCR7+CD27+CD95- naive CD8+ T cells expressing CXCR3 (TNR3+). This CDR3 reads CASSPALGSNQPQHF. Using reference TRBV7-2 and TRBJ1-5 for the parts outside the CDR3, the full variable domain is GAGVSQSPSNKVTEKGKDVELRCDPISGHTALYWYRQSLGQGLEFLIYFQGNSAPDKSGLPSDRFSAERTGGSVSTLTIQRTQQEDSAVYLCASSPALGSNQPQHFGDGTRLSIL.